A selection of T cell receptor beta chains follows, all from one sample in a study of shared clonotypes between healthy human individuals. The repertoire was sequenced with immunoSEQ multiplex PCR; TCRdb's copy has only in-frame clones and lacks some. The sample records just over 2,000,000 clones, approximately 94% being singletons. The sample comprised naive CD8+ T cells sorted from blood. These receptors came from a man aged 18 to 29 in good health. The CDR3 runs from the conserved cysteine through the conserved F or W. The D gene is left open where the match is weak. Clone size appears in some rows only: once, few, many, or a class for an expanded clone.

>TRBV2|TRBJ1-1|-|-
TGTGCCCAACAAGGTATCTCTGAAGCTTTCTTT
CAQQGISEAFF
>TRBV28|TRBJ2-7|-|-
TGTGCCAGCAGTAATCTCCTACTAGAGGAGGGGTCAGGGGACGAGCAGTACTTC
CASSNLLLEEGSGDEQYF
>TRBV30|TRBJ1-4|TRBD1|-
TGTGCCTGGGCAGGGGGAGGTAATGAAAAACTGTTTTTT
CAWAGGGNEKLFF
>TRBV9|TRBJ2-3|-|-
TGTGCCAGCAGCGTATTTGGAGAAGGGTCAGATACGCAGTATTTT
CASSVFGEGSDTQYF
>TRBV21-1|TRBJ2-7|-|-
TGTGCCAGCAGCAAAGCGCAACGATGGGCAGTAGGGGAGCAGTACTTC
CASSKAQRWAVGEQYF
>TRBV27|TRBJ1-3|-|-
TGTGCCAGCAGTTTTTTAGGACAGATGAAGACCATATATTTT
CASSFLGQMKTIYF
>TRBV7-3|TRBJ2-7|-|once
TGTGCCAGCAGCGAAGACGGATACGAGCAGTACTTC
CASSEDGYEQYF
>TRBV25-1|TRBJ2-1|-|-
TGTGCCAGCAGTGGCCGGGACCTCTTTAATGAGCAGTTCTTC
CASSGRDLFNEQFF
>TRBV6-5|TRBJ2-7|TRBD2|-
TGTGCCAGCAGTGTGGGCGGGAGCTACGAGCAGTACTTC
CASSVGGSYEQYF
>TRBV4-1|TRBJ2-1|TRBD2|-
TGCGCCAGCAGCCATCTAAGCGGGGCCGTTGGGGGCAATGAGCAGTTCTTC
CASSHLSGAVGGNEQFF
>TRBV7-8|TRBJ2-7|TRBD2|-
TGTGCCAGCAGCCCCGGGGGGGCGGGGAGTTCTGCTGAGCAGTACTTC
CASSPGGAGSSAEQYF
>TRBV28|TRBJ2-5|TRBD2|-
TGTGCCAGCAGTTGGAGCGGGGGGGCCCTCGAGACCCAGTACTTC
CASSWSGGALETQYF
>TRBV5-6|TRBJ2-5|-|-
TGTGCCAGCAGCTGGGGCTCAGGGGATTGGGAGACCCAGTACTTC
CASSWGSGDWETQYF
>TRBV19|TRBJ1-1|-|-
TGTGCCAGTAGTCGGTCCAGGAACACTGAAGCTTTCTTT
CASSRSRNTEAFF
>TRBV9|TRBJ2-1|-|-
TGTGCCAGCAGCGAGACATCCACCTCCTACAATGAGCAGTTCTTC
CASSETSTSYNEQFF
>TRBV27|TRBJ2-1|TRBD1|-
TGTGCCAGCAGTTCACGACAGGGGTGGGATGAGCAGTTCTTC
CASSSRQGWDEQFF
>TRBV30|TRBJ2-7|TRBD2|-
TGTGCCTGGAGTGTCTCTAGCGGGGGAGGGGGTTACGAGCAGTACTTC
CAWSVSSGGGGYEQYF
>TRBV11-2|TRBJ2-7|-|-
TGTGCCAGCAGCGGGACCGGGACCCCGAGCTACGAGCAGTACTTC
CASSGTGTPSYEQYF
>TRBV5-4|TRBJ2-7|-|-
TGTGCCAGCAGCTACCGGGAGTCCTACGAGCAGTACTTC
CASSYRESYEQYF
>TRBV6-1|TRBJ2-5|TRBD1|-
TGTGCCAGCAGTGAACCGGGACAGGGCCGACAAGAGACCCAGTACTTC
CASSEPGQGRQETQYF
>TRBV5-1|TRBJ1-1|-|-
TGCGCCAGCAGCCAATGGAGCGGGAACACTGAAGCTTTCTTT
CASSQWSGNTEAFF
>TRBV28|TRBJ2-3|TRBD2|-
TGTGCCAGCAGTTTTATGGGGGGGGATGGTACGCAGTATTTT
CASSFMGGDGTQYF
>TRBV5-1|TRBJ2-2|-|-
TGCGCCAGCAGCCCACTCGGGTTCCCCGGGGAGCTGTTTTTT
CASSPLGFPGELFF
>TRBV7-9|TRBJ2-7|TRBD1|once
TGTGCCAGCAGCTCCCCAACCCAACAGACAGGGCCCTACGAGCAGTACTTC
CASSSPTQQTGPYEQYF
>TRBV28|TRBJ2-1|TRBD2|-
TGTGCCAGCAGCCCCCAGGCGGGGGGGCCGTATGAGCAGTTCTTC
CASSPQAGGPYEQFF
>TRBV23-1|TRBJ1-4|-|-
TGCGCCAGCAGTCAATGTACGGGAGCAACTAATGAAAAACTGTTTTTT
CASSQCTGATNEKLFF
>TRBV10-3|TRBJ2-2|TRBD1|-
TGTGCCATCAGTGTAGGGGGCCGGACCACCGGGGAGCTGTTTTTT
CAISVGGRTTGELFF
>TRBV5-1|TRBJ1-4|-|-
TGCGCCAGCAGCTTTGACTGGCCCTTCTCGTCTAATGAAAAACTGTTTTTT
CASSFDWPFSSNEKLFF
>TRBV7-2|TRBJ2-1|TRBD2|-
TGTGCCAGCAGCTTAGGACCCCCTAGCGGGGGATACAATGAGCAGTTCTTC
CASSLGPPSGGYNEQFF
>TRBV28|TRBJ2-1|TRBD2|-
TGTGCCAGCAAACTAGCGGGGGGGAATGAGCAGTTCTTC
CASKLAGGNEQFF
>TRBV28|TRBJ2-7|-|-
TGTGCCAGCAGTCGGGACTACGAGCAGTACTTC
CASSRDYEQYF
>TRBV7-9|TRBJ2-3|TRBD1|-
TGTGCCAGCAGCGCACCGGGACAGGGAACAGATACGCAGTATTTT
CASSAPGQGTDTQYF
>TRBV5-6|TRBJ2-1|TRBD2|-
TGTGCCAGCAGCTTGGCGTGGCTAGCGGGATTATCTTACAATGAGCAGTTCTTC
CASSLAWLAGLSYNEQFF
>TRBV5-6|TRBJ2-1|-|-
TGTGCCAGCAGCTTGGGAAGGGGGACCAGGACCTACAATGAGCAGTTCTTC
CASSLGRGTRTYNEQFF
>TRBV6-4|TRBJ2-1|TRBD1|-
TGTGCCAGCAGCAAAACAGGGGGCTCTGACAATGAGCAGTTCTTC
CASSKTGGSDNEQFF
>TRBV18|TRBJ2-6|-|-
TGTGCCAGCTCACCAATCGGCTCTGGGGCCAACGTCCTGACTTTC
CASSPIGSGANVLTF
>TRBV6-6|TRBJ1-4|-|-
TGTGCCAGCAGCCTGGACGGGACGGATGAAAAACTGTTTTTT
CASSLDGTDEKLFF
>TRBV29-1|TRBJ1-2|TRBD1|once
TGCAGCGTTGGGACAGGGTCTAACTATGGCTACACCTTC
CSVGTGSNYGYTF
>TRBV28|TRBJ1-1|-|-
TGTGCCAGCAGTTTAGGAATGATGAACACTGAAGCTTTCTTT
CASSLGMMNTEAFF
>TRBV27|TRBJ2-7|TRBD2|-
TGTGCCAGCAGTTATGGTAGCGGGGCCTACGAGCAGTACTTC
CASSYGSGAYEQYF
>TRBV2|TRBJ2-7|-|-
TGTGCCAGCCTGCCGGAAGGGACACCATACTCCTACGAGCAGTACTTC
CASLPEGTPYSYEQYF
>TRBV28|TRBJ1-2|-|-
TGTGCCAGCAGTCATCCAGGGGATAGCTATGGCTACACCTTC
CASSHPGDSYGYTF
>TRBV7-9|TRBJ2-7|-|-
TGTGCCAGCAGCGGGGCCGGGACCGCCTCCTACGAGCAGTACTTC
CASSGAGTASYEQYF
>TRBV19|TRBJ2-2|-|-
TGTGCCAGTAGTACTCGTGGGAGGACACCGAACACCGGGGAGCTGTTTTTT
CASSTRGRTPNTGELFF
>TRBV19|TRBJ1-2|-|-
TGTGCCACCCTCGTTGGGAACGATGGCTACACCTTC
CATLVGNDGYTF
>TRBV4-1|TRBJ2-5|-|once
TGCGCCAGCAGCCAATTGGCCGGGGACTGGGAGACCCAGTACTTC
CASSQLAGDWETQYF
>TRBV28|TRBJ1-6|-|-
TGTGCCAGCAGTGAGCGGGTGCAGGGGAGATCACCCCTCCACTTT
CASSERVQGRSPLHF
>TRBV4-3|TRBJ2-7|-|-
TGCGCCAGCAGCCAAGCTTGGGACTTTACCTACGAGCAGTACTTC
CASSQAWDFTYEQYF
>TRBV30|TRBJ1-2|-|once
TGTGCCTGGAAGATTCCCGGGACGGGTGGCTACACCTTC
CAWKIPGTGGYTF
>TRBV28|TRBJ2-3|TRBD2|-
TGTGCCAGCAGTTTCAGCCTAGCGGGAGGCACAGATACGCAGTATTTT
CASSFSLAGGTDTQYF